Sequencing of this T cell receptor (beta chain) was carried out in a study of blood T cell repertoires in COVID-19. About the research overall: The samples span acute and convalescent COVID-19 from the United States, Italy and Spain. PBMCs, B-cell-depleted T cells, or T cells were the source of the cDNA or gDNA that made up the material.

V shed 7 bases and J shed 0 bases, with 11 bases lying between them. CDR1 is SGHRS and CDR2 is YFSETQ in the germline V gene. This CDR3 comprises 13 residues. In the original analysis: Amplification of reference gene primers provided the estimated nucleated cell counts. Produced via immunoSEQ multiplex PCR; TCRdb's table is partial and in-frame only. Clone size and the V and J calls come from that table; the DNA yielded D and trimming. This table has under 300,000 clones, roughly 90% appearing once. The sample consisted of peripheral blood. The chain employs TRBV5-1 and TRBJ2-7; D might be TRBD2 (7 bases). The receptor was isolated from a woman aged 35 to 49 who had recovered from COVID-19. DNA of the CDR3: TGCGCCAGCCAAGGGGGGGGCTCCTACGAGCAGTACTTC. This translates into CASQGGGSYEQYF.